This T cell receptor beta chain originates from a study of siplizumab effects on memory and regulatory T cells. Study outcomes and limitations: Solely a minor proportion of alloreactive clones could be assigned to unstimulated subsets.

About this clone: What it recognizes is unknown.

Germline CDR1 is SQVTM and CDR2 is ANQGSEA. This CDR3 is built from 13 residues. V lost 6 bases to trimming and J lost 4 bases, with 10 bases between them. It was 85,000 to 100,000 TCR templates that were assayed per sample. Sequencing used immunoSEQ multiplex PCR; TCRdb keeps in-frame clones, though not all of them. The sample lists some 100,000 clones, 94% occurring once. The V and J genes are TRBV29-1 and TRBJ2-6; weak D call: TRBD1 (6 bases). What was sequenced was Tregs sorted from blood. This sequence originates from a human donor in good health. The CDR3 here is CSVGQSGANVLTF. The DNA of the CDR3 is TGCAGCGTAGGACAGAGCGGGGCCAACGTCCTGACTTTC. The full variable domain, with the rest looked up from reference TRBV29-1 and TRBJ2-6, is SAVISQKPSRDICQRGTSLTIQCQVDSQVTMMFWYRQQPGQSLTLIATANQGSEATYESGFVIDKFPISRPNLTFSTLTVSNMSPEDSSIYLCSVGQSGANVLTFGAGSRLTVL.